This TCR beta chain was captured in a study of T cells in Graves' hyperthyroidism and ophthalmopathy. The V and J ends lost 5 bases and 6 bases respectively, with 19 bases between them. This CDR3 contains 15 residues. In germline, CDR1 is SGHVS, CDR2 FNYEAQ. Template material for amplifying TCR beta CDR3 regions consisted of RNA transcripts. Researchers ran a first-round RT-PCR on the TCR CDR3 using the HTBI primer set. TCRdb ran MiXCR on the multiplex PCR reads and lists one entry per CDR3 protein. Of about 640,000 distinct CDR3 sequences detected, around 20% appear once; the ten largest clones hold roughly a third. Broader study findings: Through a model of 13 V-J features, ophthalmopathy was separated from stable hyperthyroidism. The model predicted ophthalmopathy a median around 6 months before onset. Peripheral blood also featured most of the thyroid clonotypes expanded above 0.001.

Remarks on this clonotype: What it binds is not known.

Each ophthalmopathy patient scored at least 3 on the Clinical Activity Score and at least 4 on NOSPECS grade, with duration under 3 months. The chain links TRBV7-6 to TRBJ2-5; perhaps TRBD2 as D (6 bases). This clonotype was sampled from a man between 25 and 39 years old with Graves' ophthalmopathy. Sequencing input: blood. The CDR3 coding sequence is TGTGCCAGCAGCCCCCCAGGACGGGAGAGCAAGACCCAGTACTTC. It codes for CASSPPGRESKTQYF.